The T cell receptor (beta chain) described here comes from a study of blood T cell repertoires in COVID-19. Across the whole study: PBMCs, B-cell-depleted T cells, or T cells provided the cDNA or gDNA that made up the material.

The CDR3 totals 15 residues. Germline lookup yields CDR1 SSHAT and CDR2 FNYEAQ (reference sequence). About this clone itself: One end of the junction does not line up with germline, which may come from a read error.

Using immunoSEQ multiplex PCR, the repertoire was profiled, and TCRdb retains in-frame clones only, with some absent. Of 250,000 to 300,000 clones listed, around nine tenths are singletons. The V and J genes are TRBV7-7 and TRBJ2-2; tentatively, D is TRBD2 (6 bases). The specimen was PBMCs or T cells enriched from blood (not recorded which). The source of this sequence is a woman in her forties who had recovered from COVID-19. The CDR3 loop reads CASSPGLPNTGELFF. The CDR3 nucleotides read TGTGCTAGCAGCCCGGGACTTCCGAACACCGGGGAGCTGTTTTTT.